This T cell receptor (beta chain) was identified during a study of control samples from healthy donors and cancer patients. The germline gives CDR1 SGDLS, CDR2 YYNGEE. This CDR3 region has 14 residues. V lost 4 bases and J 0 bases, leaving 10 bases between the germline ends. Here immunoSEQ multiplex PCR was the method, and the copy in TCRdb shows in-frame clones only, minus some. The repertoire has more than 65,000 clones, 80% to 90% of them found once; the top ten carry 1.5% to 2%. The sequencing input was PBMCs. J is TRBJ1-1 and V is TRBV9; no firm D call. This sequence was found in a woman aged 60-70 years with head and neck cancer. The CDR3: CASSSGMLNTEAFF. DNA for the CDR3: TGTGCCAGCAGCTCGGGGATGTTGAACACTGAAGCTTTCTTT.